This T cell receptor (beta chain) was recovered during a study of shared clonotypes between healthy human individuals. Assay: immunoSEQ multiplex PCR; the TCRdb copy retains only in-frame clones and omits some. The repertoire includes roughly 1,600,000 clones, about 98.5% of them detected once, and 0.36% sits in the top ten. This clonotype was obtained from a man aged 25 to 45 in good health. Input material: naive CD4+ T cells sorted from blood. Indicated subset: CD45RA+ positively selected.

CDR3 sequence: CASSDQGLYNEQFF. CDR3 sequence (DNA): TGTGCCAGCAGTGACCAGGGACTTTACAATGAGCAGTTCTTC. The gene calls are TRBV6-4 and TRBJ2-1, with D possibly being TRBD2 (6 bases). This CDR3 region has 14 residues. Looked up from germline, CDR1 is MRHNA and CDR2 is SNTAGT. The ends were cut back, 2 bases at V and 4 bases at J, with 9 bases in the middle.